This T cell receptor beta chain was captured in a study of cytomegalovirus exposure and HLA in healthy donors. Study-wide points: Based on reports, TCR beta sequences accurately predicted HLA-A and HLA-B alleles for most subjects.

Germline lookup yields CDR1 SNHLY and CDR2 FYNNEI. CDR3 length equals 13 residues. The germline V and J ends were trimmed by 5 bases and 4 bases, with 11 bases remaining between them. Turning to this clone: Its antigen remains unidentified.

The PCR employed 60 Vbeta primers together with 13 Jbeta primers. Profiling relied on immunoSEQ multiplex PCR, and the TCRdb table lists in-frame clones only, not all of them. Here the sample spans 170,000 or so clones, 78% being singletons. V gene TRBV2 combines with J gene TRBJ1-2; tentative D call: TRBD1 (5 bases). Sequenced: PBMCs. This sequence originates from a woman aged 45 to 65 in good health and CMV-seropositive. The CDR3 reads CASSLGPGYGYTF. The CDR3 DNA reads TGTGCCAGCAGTTTGGGGCCGGGCTATGGCTACACCTTC.